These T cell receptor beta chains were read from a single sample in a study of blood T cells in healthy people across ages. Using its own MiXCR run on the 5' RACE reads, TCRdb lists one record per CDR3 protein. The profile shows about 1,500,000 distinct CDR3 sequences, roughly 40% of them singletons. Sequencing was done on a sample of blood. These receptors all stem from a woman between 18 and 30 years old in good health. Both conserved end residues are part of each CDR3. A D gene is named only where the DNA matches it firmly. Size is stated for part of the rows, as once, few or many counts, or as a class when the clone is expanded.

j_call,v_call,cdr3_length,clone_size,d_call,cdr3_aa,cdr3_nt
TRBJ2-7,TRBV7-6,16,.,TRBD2,CASSLLGGRASHEQYF,TGTGCCAGCAGCTTATTAGGCGGGAGGGCCTCCCACGAGCAGTACTTC
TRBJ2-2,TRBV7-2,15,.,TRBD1,CASSFGQGLAGELFF,TGTGCCAGCAGCTTTGGACAGGGATTGGCCGGGGAGCTGTTTTTT
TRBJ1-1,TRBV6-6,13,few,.,CASSFGGIPEAFF,TGTGCCAGCAGTTTCGGAGGGATCCCTGAAGCTTTCTTT
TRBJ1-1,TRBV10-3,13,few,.,CAIRQGSDTEAFF,TGTGCCATCAGGCAGGGGTCGGACACTGAAGCTTTCTTT
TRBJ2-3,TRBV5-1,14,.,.,CASTLLTDADTQYF,TGCGCCAGCACCCTCCTGACCGATGCAGATACGCAGTATTTT
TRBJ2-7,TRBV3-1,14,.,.,CASSHHGGSYEQYF,TGTGCCAGCAGCCACCACGGTGGGTCCTACGAGCAGTACTTC
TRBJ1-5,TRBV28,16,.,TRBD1,CASSFLGTGGNQPQHF,TGTGCCAGCAGTTTTTTAGGGACAGGGGGGAATCAGCCCCAGCATTTT
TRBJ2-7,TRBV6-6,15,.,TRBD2,CASSYGTSGTYEQYF,TGTGCCAGCAGTTACGGGACTAGCGGAACCTACGAGCAGTACTTC
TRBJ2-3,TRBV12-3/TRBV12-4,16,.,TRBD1,CASSTTGAGHTDTQYF,TGTGCCAGCAGCACGACAGGGGCCGGACACACAGATACGCAGTATTTT
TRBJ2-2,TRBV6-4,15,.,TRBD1,CASSDRTGKAGELFF,TGTGCCAGCAGTGACCGGACAGGGAAAGCGGGGGAGCTGTTTTTT
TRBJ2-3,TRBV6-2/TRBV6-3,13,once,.,CARGGGGTDTQYF,TGTGCCAGGGGGGGTGGTGGCACAGATACGCAGTATTTT
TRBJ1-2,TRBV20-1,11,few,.,CSAKGRSGYTF,TGCAGTGCTAAGGGCAGAAGTGGCTACACCTTC
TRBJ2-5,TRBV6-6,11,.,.,CASSYPAEQYF,TGTGCCAGCAGTTATCCTGCTGAGCAGTACTTC
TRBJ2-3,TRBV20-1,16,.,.,CSARGDTYFYTDTQYF,TGCAGTGCTAGAGGGGACACATACTTTTACACAGATACGCAGTATTTT
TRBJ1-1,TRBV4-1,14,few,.,CASSQSQGGPEAFF,TGCGCCAGCAGCCAGAGCCAGGGAGGTCCTGAAGCTTTCTTT
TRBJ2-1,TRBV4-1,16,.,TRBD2,CASSQESRRTSGGGFF,TGCGCCAGCAGCCAAGAAAGTAGGAGAACTAGCGGAGGGGGGTTCTTC
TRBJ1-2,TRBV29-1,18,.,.,CSVEEPSRTAESSRGYTF,TGCAGCGTTGAAGAACCGTCAAGAACAGCCGAATCGTCGAGGGGCTACACCTTC
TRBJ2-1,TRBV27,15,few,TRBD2,CASSPLGLAGNEQFF,TGTGCCAGCAGTCCCCTTGGGCTAGCGGGAAATGAGCAGTTCTTC
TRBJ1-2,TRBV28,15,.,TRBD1,CASIATGLLNYGYTF,TGTGCCAGCATTGCGACAGGGCTTTTGAACTATGGCTACACCTTC
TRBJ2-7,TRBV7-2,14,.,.,CASSLGGLLYEQYF,TGTGCCAGCAGCTTAGGGGGACTCCTCTACGAGCAGTACTTC
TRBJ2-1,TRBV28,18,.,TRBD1,CASSKGGDREDSYNEQFF,TGTGCCAGCAGTAAGGGGGGGGACAGGGAGGACTCCTACAATGAGCAGTTCTTC
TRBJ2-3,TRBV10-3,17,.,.,CATREGPGVASTDTQYF,TGTGCCACCCGAGAGGGCCCTGGAGTTGCTTCCACAGATACGCAGTATTTT
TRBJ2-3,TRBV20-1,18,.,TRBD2,CSAFSVLAGVYNGDTQYF,TGCAGTGCGTTTTCGGTTTTAGCGGGAGTTTATAATGGAGATACGCAGTATTTT
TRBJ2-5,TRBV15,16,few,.,CATSRDSGPLRETQYF,TGTGCCACCAGCAGAGATTCGGGACCTTTGCGGGAGACCCAGTACTTC
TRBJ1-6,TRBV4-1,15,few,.,CASSQDLPPVSPLHF,TGCGCCAGCAGCCAAGATTTACCCCCTGTTTCACCCCTCCACTTT
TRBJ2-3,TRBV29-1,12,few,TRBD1,CSFITGADTQYF,TGCAGCTTCATCACAGGGGCAGATACGCAGTATTTT
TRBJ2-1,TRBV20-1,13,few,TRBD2,CSALLAGEDEQFF,TGCAGTGCCCTACTAGCGGGAGAGGATGAGCAGTTCTTC
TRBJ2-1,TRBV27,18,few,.,CASSLLYNDGVNYNEQFF,TGTGCCAGCAGTTTACTGTACAATGACGGGGTCAACTACAATGAGCAGTTCTTC
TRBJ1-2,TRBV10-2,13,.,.,CASSERGVYGYTF,TGCGCCAGCAGTGAGCGGGGGGTATATGGCTACACCTTC
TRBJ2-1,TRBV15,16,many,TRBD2,CATSSDTTSLHNEQFF,TGTGCCACCAGCAGCGATACGACTAGCCTACACAATGAGCAGTTCTTC
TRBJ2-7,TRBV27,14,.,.,CASSFRATTYEQYF,TGTGCCAGCAGTTTCCGCGCGACAACTTACGAGCAGTACTTC
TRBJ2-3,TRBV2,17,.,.,CATQGGPAYLVTDTQYF,TGTGCCACCCAGGGCGGGCCGGCTTATTTGGTCACAGATACGCAGTATTTT
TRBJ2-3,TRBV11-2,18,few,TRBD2,CASSLGLAVSASTDTQYF,TGTGCCAGCAGCCTGGGACTAGCGGTATCTGCTAGCACAGATACGCAGTATTTT
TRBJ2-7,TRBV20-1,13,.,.,CSARDTRDSEQYF,TGCAGTGCTAGAGATACAAGGGACTCCGAGCAGTACTTC
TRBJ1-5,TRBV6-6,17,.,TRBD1,CASSYPNNGQGGQPQHF,TGTGCCAGCAGTTACCCCAACAATGGACAGGGGGGTCAGCCCCAGCATTTT
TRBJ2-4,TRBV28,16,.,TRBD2,CASSYASGTSVVGQYF,TGTGCCAGCAGCTACGCCTCCGGGACTAGCGTTGTTGGGCAGTACTTC
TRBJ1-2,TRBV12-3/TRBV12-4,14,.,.,CASRLGTGSFGYTF,TGTGCCAGCAGGTTGGGCACGGGTTCCTTCGGCTACACCTTC
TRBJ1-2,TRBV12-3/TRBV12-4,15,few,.,CASSYGPSENYGYTF,TGTGCCAGCAGCTACGGCCCATCCGAAAACTATGGCTACACCTTC
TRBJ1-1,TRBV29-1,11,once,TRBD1,CSVDSRGEAFF,TGCAGCGTTGATTCCAGGGGGGAAGCTTTCTTT
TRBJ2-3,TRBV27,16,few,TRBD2,CASHGNAGGNTDTQYF,TGTGCCAGCCACGGGAACGCGGGGGGGAACACAGATACGCAGTATTTT
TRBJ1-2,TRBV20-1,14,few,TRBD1,CSASSGGGIYGYTF,TGCAGTGCTTCCAGTGGAGGGGGCATCTATGGCTACACCTTC
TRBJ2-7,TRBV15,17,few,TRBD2,CATSRGLGGAGADEQYF,TGTGCCACCAGCAGAGGCCTCGGGGGGGCGGGAGCAGACGAGCAGTACTTC
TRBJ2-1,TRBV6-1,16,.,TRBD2,CASRPGTSGGANEQFF,TGTGCCAGCAGACCAGGGACTAGCGGGGGGGCGAATGAGCAGTTCTTC
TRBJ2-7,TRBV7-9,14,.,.,CASTLPGSVYEQYF,TGTGCCAGCACCCTTCCGGGGTCCGTCTACGAGCAGTACTTC
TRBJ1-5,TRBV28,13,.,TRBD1,CAARGQIYQPQHF,TGTGCCGCAAGGGGGCAGATCTATCAGCCCCAGCATTTT